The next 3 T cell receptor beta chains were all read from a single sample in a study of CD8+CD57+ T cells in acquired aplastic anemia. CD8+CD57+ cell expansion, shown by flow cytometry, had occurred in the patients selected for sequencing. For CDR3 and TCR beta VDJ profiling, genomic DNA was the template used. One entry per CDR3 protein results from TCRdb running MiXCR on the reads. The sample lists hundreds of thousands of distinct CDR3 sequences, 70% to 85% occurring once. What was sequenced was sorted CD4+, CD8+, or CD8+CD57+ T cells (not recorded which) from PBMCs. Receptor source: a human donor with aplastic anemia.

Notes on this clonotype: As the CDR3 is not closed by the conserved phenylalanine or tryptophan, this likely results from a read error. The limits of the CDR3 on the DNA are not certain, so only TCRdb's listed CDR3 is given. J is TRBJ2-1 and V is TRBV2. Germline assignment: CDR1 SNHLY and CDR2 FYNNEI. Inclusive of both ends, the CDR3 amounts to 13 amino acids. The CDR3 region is CASSDAGILENFS.

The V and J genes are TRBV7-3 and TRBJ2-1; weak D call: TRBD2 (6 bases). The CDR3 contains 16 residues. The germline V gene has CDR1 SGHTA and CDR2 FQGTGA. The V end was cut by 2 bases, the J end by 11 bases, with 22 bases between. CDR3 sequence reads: CASSLQAGVADTQQFF. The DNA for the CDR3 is TGTGCCAGCAGCTTACAAGCGGGCGTCGCAGACACTCAGCAGTTCTTC.

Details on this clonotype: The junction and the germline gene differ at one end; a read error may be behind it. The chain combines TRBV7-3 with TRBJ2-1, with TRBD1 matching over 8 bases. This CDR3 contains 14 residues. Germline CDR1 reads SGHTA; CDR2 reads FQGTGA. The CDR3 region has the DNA TGTGCCAGCAGACAGGGGGTCTCCGGGGAGCTGTTTTTTTTC. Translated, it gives CASRQGVSGELFFF.